This TCR beta chain comes out of a study of cytotoxic CD8 clonotypes in ibrutinib-treated CLL. Background on the study: Patients gave response samples after a median around twelve months of treatment, range 6 to 36. The sample average was about 240,000 productive templates and 85,000 to 95,000 productive rearrangements.

Overall study findings and caveats: Circulating CD8+ T-cell counts were tracked by baseline clonality, which exceeded that of age-matched healthy donors.

As regards this clone: The target antigen is unknown.

The assay was immunoSEQ multiplex PCR, and TCRdb's table has in-frame clones only and misses some. The sample consists of around 160,000 clones, more than 70% of them appearing once. V shed 0 bases and J shed 4 bases, with 16 bases lying between them. This CDR3 contains 16 residues. Germline CDR1 and CDR2: SGHDT and YYEEEE. Approximately 1.8 micrograms of genomic DNA came from cryopreserved PBMCs for TCR beta libraries. Source: PBMCs, taken at disease progression, from a patient treated with ibrutinib. The chain recombines TRBV5-6 with TRBJ2-5; D ambiguous. This sequence originates from a human donor with chronic lymphocytic leukemia. CDR3 DNA: TGTGCCAGCAGCTTGGCCGGCAGCCTCTCGGGAGAGACCCAGTACTTC. Protein sequence: CASSLAGSLSGETQYF.